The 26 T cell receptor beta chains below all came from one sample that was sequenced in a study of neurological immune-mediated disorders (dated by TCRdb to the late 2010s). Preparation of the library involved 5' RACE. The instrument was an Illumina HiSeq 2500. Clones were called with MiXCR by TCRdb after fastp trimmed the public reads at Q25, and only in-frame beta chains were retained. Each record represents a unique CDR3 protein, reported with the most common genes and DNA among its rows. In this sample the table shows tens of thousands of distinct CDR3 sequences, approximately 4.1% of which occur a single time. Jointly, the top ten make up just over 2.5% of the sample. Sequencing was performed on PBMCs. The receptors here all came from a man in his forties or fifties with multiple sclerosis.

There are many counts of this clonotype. The CDR3: CSVDVLDRANTEAFF. The DNA of the CDR3 is TGCAGCGTTGATGTTTTGGACAGGGCCAACACTGAAGCTTTCTTT. The chain has TRBV29-1 and TRBJ1-1; TRBD1 agrees at 8 bases. V shed 3 bases, J shed 2 bases, and the junction held 8 bases outside the gene matches. The CDR3 has 15 amino acids. Germline V gene sequence: CDR1 SQVTM, CDR2 ANQGSEA.

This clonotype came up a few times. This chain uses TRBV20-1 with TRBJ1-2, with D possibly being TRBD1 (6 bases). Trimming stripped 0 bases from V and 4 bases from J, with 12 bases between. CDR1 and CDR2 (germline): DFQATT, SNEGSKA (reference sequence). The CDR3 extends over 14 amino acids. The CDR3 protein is CSAREKDSLYGYTF. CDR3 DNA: TGCAGTGCTAGAGAGAAGGACAGCCTCTATGGCTACACCTTC.

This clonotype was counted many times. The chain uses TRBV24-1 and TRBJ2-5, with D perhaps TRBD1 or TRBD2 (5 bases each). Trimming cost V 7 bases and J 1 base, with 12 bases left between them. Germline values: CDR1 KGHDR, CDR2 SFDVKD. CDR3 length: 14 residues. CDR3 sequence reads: CATSGRGPQETQYF. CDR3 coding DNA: TGTGCCACCAGCGGCCGGGGCCCCCAAGAGACCCAGTACTTC.

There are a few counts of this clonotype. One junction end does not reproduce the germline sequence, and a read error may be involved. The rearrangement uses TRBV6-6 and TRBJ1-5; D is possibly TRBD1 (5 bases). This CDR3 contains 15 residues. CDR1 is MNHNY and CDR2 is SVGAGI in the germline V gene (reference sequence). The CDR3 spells CASYHSGAENQPQNF. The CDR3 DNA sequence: TGTGCCAGCTACCACAGCGGGGCGGAGAATCAGCCCCAGAATTTT.

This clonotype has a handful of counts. The DNA of the CDR3 is TGCAGTGCTAGACTCGGACAGGGGATCGAGACCCAGTACTTC. This translates into CSARLGQGIETQYF. The rearrangement links TRBV20-1 to TRBJ2-5, with TRBD1 matching over 9 bases. The germline V gene has CDR1 DFQATT and CDR2 SNEGSKA (reference sequence). The V and J ends lost 2 bases and 5 bases, in that order; junction bases with no gene match: 6. This CDR3 is built from 14 residues.

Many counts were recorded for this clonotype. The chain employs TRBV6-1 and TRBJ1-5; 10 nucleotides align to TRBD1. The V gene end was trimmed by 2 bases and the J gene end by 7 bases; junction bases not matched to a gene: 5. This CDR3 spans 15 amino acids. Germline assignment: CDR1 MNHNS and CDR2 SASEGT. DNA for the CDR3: TGTGCCAGCAGTGAACAGACAGGGGGCGCGCAGCCCCAGCATTTT. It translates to CASSEQTGGAQPQHF.

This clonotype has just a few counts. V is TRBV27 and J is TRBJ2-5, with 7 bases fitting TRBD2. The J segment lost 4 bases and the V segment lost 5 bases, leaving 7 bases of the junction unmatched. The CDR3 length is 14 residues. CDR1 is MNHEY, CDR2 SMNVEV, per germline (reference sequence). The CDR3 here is CASSPRLAGETQYF. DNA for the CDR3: TGTGCCAGCAGTCCCCGACTAGCAGGAGAGACCCAGTACTTC.

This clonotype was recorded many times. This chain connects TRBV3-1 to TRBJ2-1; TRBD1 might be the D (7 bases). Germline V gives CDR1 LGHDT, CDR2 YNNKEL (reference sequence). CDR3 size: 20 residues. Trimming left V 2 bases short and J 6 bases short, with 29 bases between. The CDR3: CASSQPRVRGPKIGSNEQFF. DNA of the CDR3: TGTGCCAGCAGCCAACCAAGGGTAAGGGGGCCCAAGATCGGGAGCAATGAGCAGTTCTTC.

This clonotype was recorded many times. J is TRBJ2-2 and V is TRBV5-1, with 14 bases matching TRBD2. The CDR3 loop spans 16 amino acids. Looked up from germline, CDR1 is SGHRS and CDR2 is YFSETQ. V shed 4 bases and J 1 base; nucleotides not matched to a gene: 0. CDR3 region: CASSGTSGGNTGELFF. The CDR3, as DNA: TGCGCCAGCAGCGGGACTAGCGGGGGGAACACCGGGGAGCTGTTTTTT.

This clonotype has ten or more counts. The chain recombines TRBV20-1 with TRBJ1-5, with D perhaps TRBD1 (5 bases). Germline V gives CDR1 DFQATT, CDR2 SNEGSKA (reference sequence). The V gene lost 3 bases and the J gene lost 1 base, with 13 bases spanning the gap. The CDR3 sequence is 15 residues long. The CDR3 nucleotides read TGCAGTGCTAGTTTTGGCGAGGGGAGCAATCAGCCCCAGCATTTT. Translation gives CSASFGEGSNQPQHF.

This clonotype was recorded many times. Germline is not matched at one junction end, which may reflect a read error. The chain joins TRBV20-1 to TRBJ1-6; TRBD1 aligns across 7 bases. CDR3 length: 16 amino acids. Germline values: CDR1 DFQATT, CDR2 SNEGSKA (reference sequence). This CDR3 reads CSATHSGQEAWSPLNF. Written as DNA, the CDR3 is TGCAGTGCTACGCACTCAGGACAGGAGGCCTGGTCACCCCTCAACTTT.

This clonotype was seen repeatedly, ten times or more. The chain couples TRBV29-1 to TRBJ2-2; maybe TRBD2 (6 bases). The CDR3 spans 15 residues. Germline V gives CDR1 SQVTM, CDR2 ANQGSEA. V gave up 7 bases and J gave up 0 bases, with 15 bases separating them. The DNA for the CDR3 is TGCAGCGCCTGCCGCGGGGCCTCGAACACCGGGGAGCTGTTTTTT. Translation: CSACRGASNTGELFF.

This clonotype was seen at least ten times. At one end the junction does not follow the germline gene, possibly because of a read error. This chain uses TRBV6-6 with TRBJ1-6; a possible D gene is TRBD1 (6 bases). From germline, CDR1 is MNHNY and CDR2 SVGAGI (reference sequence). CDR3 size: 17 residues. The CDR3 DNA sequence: TGTGCCAGCGTCCCCGGGGGCGGGAGCTCCTATAATTCACCCCTCAACTTT. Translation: CASVPGGGSSYNSPLNF.

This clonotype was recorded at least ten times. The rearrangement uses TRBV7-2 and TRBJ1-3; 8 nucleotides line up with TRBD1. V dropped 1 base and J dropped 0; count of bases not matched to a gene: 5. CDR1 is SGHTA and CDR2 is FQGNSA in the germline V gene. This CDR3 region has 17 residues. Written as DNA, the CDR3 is TGTGCCAGCAGCTTAGTAACAGGGGGTTTCTCTGGAAACACCATATATTTT. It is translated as CASSLVTGGFSGNTIYF.

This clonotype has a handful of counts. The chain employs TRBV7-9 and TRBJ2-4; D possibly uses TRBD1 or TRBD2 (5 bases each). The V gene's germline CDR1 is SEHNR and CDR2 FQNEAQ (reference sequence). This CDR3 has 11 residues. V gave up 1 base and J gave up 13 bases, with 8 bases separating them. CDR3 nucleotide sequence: TGTGCCAGCAGCTTAGGTGGGGACCAGTACTTC. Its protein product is CASSLGGDQYF.

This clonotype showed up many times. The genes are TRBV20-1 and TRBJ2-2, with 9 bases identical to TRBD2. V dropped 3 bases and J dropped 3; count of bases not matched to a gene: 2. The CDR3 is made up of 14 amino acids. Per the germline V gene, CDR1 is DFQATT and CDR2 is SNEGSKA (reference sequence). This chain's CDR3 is CSASSGSYTGELFF. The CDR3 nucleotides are TGCAGTGCTAGTAGCGGGAGCTACACCGGGGAGCTGTTTTTT.

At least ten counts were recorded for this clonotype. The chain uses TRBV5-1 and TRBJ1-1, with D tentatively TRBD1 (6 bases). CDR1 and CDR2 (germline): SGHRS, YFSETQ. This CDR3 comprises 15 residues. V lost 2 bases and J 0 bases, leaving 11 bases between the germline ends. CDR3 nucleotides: TGCGCCAGCAGCTTTCTGGACAGAGTGAACACTGAAGCTTTCTTT. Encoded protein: CASSFLDRVNTEAFF.

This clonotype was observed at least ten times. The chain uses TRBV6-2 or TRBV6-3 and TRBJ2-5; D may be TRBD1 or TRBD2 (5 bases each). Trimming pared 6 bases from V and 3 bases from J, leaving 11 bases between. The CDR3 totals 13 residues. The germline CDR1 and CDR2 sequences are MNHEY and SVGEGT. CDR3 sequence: CASRDGTKETQYF. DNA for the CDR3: TGTGCCAGCAGAGACGGGACCAAAGAGACCCAGTACTTC.

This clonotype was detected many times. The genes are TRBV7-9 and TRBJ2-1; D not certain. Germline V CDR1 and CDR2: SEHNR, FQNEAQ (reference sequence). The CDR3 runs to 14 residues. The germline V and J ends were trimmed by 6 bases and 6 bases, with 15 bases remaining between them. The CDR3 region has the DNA TGTGCCAGCAGTTTTAACCAGGTGGGCAATGAGCAGTTCTTC. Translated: CASSFNQVGNEQFF.

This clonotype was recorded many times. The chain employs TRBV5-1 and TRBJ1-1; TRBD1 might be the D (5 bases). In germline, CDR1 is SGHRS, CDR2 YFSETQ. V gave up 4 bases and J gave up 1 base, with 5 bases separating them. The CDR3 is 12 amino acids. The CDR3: CASSTGNTEAFF. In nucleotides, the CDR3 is TGCGCCAGCAGCACAGGGAACACTGAAGCTTTCTTT.

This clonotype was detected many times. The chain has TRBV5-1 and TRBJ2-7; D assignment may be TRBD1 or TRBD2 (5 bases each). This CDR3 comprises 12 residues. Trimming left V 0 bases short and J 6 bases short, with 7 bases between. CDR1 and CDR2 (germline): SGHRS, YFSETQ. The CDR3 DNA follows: TGCGCCAGCAGCTTGGCCGGGACCGAGCAGTACTTC. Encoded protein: CASSLAGTEQYF.

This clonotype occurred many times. The chain's CDR3 is CASSTGTAYEQFF. The CDR3 coding sequence is TGTGCCAGCAGCACCGGGACAGCTTATGAGCAGTTCTTC. The chain links TRBV7-8 to TRBJ2-1; TRBD1 aligns across 7 bases. The ends lost 5 bases at V and 8 bases at J; junction bases unmatched: 6. The length of the CDR3 is 13 residues. In germline, CDR1 is SGHVS, CDR2 FQNEAQ.

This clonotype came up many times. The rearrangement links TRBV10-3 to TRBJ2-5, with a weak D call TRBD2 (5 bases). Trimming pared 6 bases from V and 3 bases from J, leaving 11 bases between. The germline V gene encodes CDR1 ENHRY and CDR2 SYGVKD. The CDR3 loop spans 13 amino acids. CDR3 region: CAIRADGEETQYF. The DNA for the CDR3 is TGTGCCATCAGGGCGGACGGGGAAGAGACCCAGTACTTC.

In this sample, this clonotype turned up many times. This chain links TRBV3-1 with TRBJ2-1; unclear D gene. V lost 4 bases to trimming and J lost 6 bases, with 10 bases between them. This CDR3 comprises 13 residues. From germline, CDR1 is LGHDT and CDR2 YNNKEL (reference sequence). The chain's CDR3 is CASSPPVLNEQFF. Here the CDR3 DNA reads TGTGCCAGCAGCCCTCCTGTACTCAATGAGCAGTTCTTC.

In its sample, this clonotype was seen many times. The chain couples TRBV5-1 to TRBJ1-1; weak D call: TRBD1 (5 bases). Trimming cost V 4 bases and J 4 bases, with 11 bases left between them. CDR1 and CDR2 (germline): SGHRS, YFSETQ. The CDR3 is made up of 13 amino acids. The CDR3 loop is CASSPGAGTEAFF. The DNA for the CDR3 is TGCGCCAGCAGCCCCGGGGCAGGCACTGAAGCTTTCTTT.

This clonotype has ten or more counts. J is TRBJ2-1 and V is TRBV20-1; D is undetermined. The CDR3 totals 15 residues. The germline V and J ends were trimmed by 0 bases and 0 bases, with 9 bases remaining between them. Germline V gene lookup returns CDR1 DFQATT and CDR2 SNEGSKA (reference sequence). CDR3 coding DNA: TGCAGTGCTAGAGACTTGGTCGCCTCCTACAATGAGCAGTTCTTC. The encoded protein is CSARDLVASYNEQFF.